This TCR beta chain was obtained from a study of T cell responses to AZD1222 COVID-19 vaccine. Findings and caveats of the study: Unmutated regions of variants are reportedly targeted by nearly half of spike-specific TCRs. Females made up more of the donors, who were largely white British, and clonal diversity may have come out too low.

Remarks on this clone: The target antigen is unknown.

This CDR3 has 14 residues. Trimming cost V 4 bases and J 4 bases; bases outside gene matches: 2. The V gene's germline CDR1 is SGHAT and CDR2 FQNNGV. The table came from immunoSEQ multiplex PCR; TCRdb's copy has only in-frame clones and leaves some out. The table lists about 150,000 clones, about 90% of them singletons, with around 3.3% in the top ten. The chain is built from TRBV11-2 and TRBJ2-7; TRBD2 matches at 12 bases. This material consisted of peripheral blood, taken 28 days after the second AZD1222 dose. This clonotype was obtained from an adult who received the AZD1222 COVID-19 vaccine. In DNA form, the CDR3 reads TGTGCCAGCAGCTCGGGGACTAGCGGGTACGAGCAGTACTTC. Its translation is CASSSGTSGYEQYF.